The 21 T cell receptor beta chains given below trace back to one sample, sequenced in a study of Ad26.COV2.S vaccination and SARS-CoV-2 variants (dated by TCRdb to 2020 to 2023). Interpreted using the paper, the treatment or condition label stands for: around 19 received Ad26.COV2.S at low or high dose, single or two shots; several received placebo; per-sample allocation not given. Repertoires of vaccine and placebo recipients were sequenced from samples collected on day 63 after the first injection. Libraries were constructed by the immunoSEQ multiplex PCR assay. TCRdb provides this immuneACCESS table in a form limited to in-frame rearrangements. Some clones are lacking; in checked studies, under half of them reflect an unresolved V gene, and why the rest are absent is not known. Here the sample has 350,000 to 500,000 clones; around 89% occur a single time. 3.6% of the sample comes from the top ten.

The specimen comprised peripheral blood, sampled in a trial of Ad26.COV2.S vaccine versus placebo. These receptors were collected from a person between 18 and 59 years old who received the Ad26.COV2.S COVID-19 vaccine or a placebo.

In its sample, this clone was seen many times. The chain uses TRBV11-2 and TRBJ1-1; no clear D gene. In germline, CDR1 is SGHAT, CDR2 FQNNGV. The V and J ends lost 1 base and 11 bases respectively, with 8 bases between them. The CDR3 contains 11 residues. The CDR3 sequence: CASSLAGRAFF. DNA of the CDR3: TGTGCCAGCAGCTTAGCTGGTCGGGCTTTCTTT.

The CDR3 reads CASSQEQTGWGNEQFF. CDR3 sequence (DNA): TGCGCCAGCAGCCAAGAGCAGACAGGGTGGGGTAATGAGCAGTTCTTC. V and J are TRBV4-1 and TRBJ2-1, with 7 bases aligning to TRBD1. With 0 bases clipped from V and 7 bases from J, the junction kept 9 bases outside the gene matches. Germline-derived CDR1 and CDR2 are MGHRA and YSYEKL. The CDR3 contains 16 residues.

The gene calls are TRBV6-2 or TRBV6-3 and TRBJ1-1; TRBD1 agrees at 7 bases. The CDR3 loop spans 15 amino acids. Per the germline V gene, CDR1 is MNHEY and CDR2 is SVGEGT. Trimming took 4 bases from V and 0 from J; bases not matched to a gene: 5. As DNA, the CDR3 is TGTGCCAGCAGTTCCCGTACAGGGGTGAACACTGAAGCTTTCTTT. It translates to CASSSRTGVNTEAFF.

The chain has TRBV6-5 and TRBJ2-5; TRBD1 matches at 7 bases. Trimming removed 4 bases from V and 2 bases from J; junction bases left unmatched: 4. Germline V gives CDR1 MNHEY, CDR2 SVGAGI. This CDR3 has 14 amino acids. The CDR3, as DNA: TGTGCCAGCAGTTCCCCGGGACAGCAAGAGACCCAGTACTTC. This sequence encodes CASSSPGQQETQYF.

The chain employs TRBV10-3 and TRBJ2-5, with 10 bases fitting TRBD2. V lost 10 bases to trimming and J lost 3 bases; unmatched junction nucleotides: 11. Germline assignment: CDR1 ENHRY and CDR2 SYGVKD. The CDR3 has 15 residues. The DNA for the CDR3 is TGTGCCACCGGAGGGGCTAGCGGGGGTGAAGAGACCCAGTACTTC. This translates into CATGGASGGEETQYF.

The chain carries TRBV9 and TRBJ2-1; TRBD2 might be the D (5 bases). Trimming cost V 4 bases and J 12 bases, with 14 bases left between them. The CDR3 consists of 12 residues. Germline-derived CDR1 and CDR2 are SGDLS and YYNGEE. The CDR3 DNA reads as TGTGCCAGCAGCCCAGAGGGTAGGTCGCAGTTCTTC. It translates to CASSPEGRSQFF.

This chain joins TRBV7-7 and TRBJ2-3; 12 positions match TRBD2. This CDR3 has 17 amino acids. Per germline, CDR1 SSHAT and CDR2 FNYEAQ (reference sequence). With 1 base clipped from V and 4 bases from J, the junction kept 6 bases outside the gene matches. The CDR3 is CASSLGLAGGRADTQYF. The CDR3 DNA sequence: TGTGCCAGCAGCTTAGGTCTAGCGGGGGGGCGTGCAGATACGCAGTATTTT.

The CDR3 DNA is TGTGCCAGCAGCGCAGGACAGGGGGTCTACGAGCAGTACTTC. Translated, it gives CASSAGQGVYEQYF. This sequence joins TRBV7-9 and TRBJ2-7, with TRBD1 matching 10 bases. The CDR3 is 14 amino acids. Looked up from germline, CDR1 is SEHNR and CDR2 is FQNEAQ (reference sequence). V was pared by 5 bases and J by 3 bases, with 4 bases of the junction left unmatched.

This chain uses TRBV2 with TRBJ2-7, with D unclear. Between the trimmed V and J ends, which lost 4 bases and 0 bases, there was a span of 10 bases. CDR1 and CDR2 from the germline V gene are SNHLY and FYNNEI. This CDR3 is built from 14 residues. The CDR3 nucleotides are TGTGCCAGCAGTGGGACCGCCAGCTCCTACGAGCAGTACTTC. Translated: CASSGTASSYEQYF.

This sequence joins TRBV4-3 and TRBJ2-2, with TRBD1 identical over 8 bases. Trimming cost V 3 bases and J 8 bases; bases outside gene matches: 2. The germline V gene encodes CDR1 LGHNA and CDR2 YSLEER. The length of the CDR3 is 13 residues. CDR3 coding DNA: TGCGCCAGCAGCCATCAGGGGGCTGGGGAGCTGTTTTTT. Translated, it gives CASSHQGAGELFF.

The rearrangement links TRBV15 to TRBJ2-6, with a tentative D call TRBD1 (6 bases). The CDR3 runs 17 residues. The V and J ends lost 3 bases and 0 bases respectively, with 12 bases between them. Germline CDR1 and CDR2: LNHNV and YYDKDF (reference sequence). In DNA, the CDR3 is TGTGCCACCAGCAGGCCGGACAGTTCCTCTGGGGCCAACGTCCTGACTTTC. It specifies CATSRPDSSSGANVLTF.

The chain employs TRBV30 and TRBJ1-4, with TRBD1 identical over 7 bases. J was trimmed by 2 bases and V by 2 bases; bases with no gene match: 5. The germline CDR1 and CDR2 sequences are GTSNPN and SVGIG (reference sequence). This CDR3 is built from 15 residues. The CDR3 DNA follows: TGTGCCTGGAGTCCAGGGACAGCGACTAATGAAAAACTGTTTTTT. Protein: CAWSPGTATNEKLFF.

Only one count was recorded for this clone. The chain links TRBV10-1 to TRBJ1-1; D gene ambiguous. The CDR3 runs to 11 residues. V was shortened by 2 bases and J by 7 bases, with 5 bases between the two germline ends. Germline V gene data show CDR1 as WNHNN and CDR2 as SYGVQD (reference sequence). CDR3: CASSEGREAFF. The CDR3, as DNA: TGCGCCAGCAGTGAGGGACGTGAAGCTTTCTTT.

V gene TRBV6-5 combines with J gene TRBJ2-7; 10 bases fit TRBD2. With V trimmed by 10 bases and J by 7 bases, 13 bases remained unmatched. The CDR3 contains 14 residues. Looked up from germline, CDR1 is MNHEY and CDR2 is SVGAGI. The CDR3 DNA reads TGTGCCACCGGAAGCGGGGGGGGCCGTCGGGAGCAGTACTTC. This translates into CATGSGGGRREQYF.

The V call is TRBV30, the J call TRBJ2-7, with D possibly being TRBD1 (6 bases). The germline V gene has CDR1 GTSNPN and CDR2 SVGIG (reference sequence). The V end lost 6 bases, the J end lost 0 bases, and 15 bases lay between the germline ends. There are 14 residues in the CDR3. This CDR3 is CACNRAGVSYEQYF. CDR3 coding DNA: TGTGCCTGTAACAGGGCAGGCGTCTCCTACGAGCAGTACTTC.

The V gene is TRBV28, the J gene TRBJ2-7; the D call may be TRBD1 or TRBD2 (5 bases each). The CDR3 sequence is 14 residues long. Trimming pared 2 bases from V and 6 bases from J, leaving 14 bases between. Per the germline V gene, CDR1 is MDHEN and CDR2 is SYDVKM. CDR3 sequence (DNA): TGTGCCAGCAGTTTAGCTTGGGGGAATCCCGAGCAGTACTTC. Its translation is CASSLAWGNPEQYF.

In nucleotides, the CDR3 is TGTGCCATCAGTGCTATCTATGGGACAAGCGGGCGCAATGAGCAGTTCTTC. Translation gives CAISAIYGTSGRNEQFF. This rearrangement joins TRBV10-3 to TRBJ2-1, with D perhaps matching TRBD1 or TRBD2 (6 bases each). This CDR3 comprises 17 residues. Trimming cost V 4 bases and J 6 bases, with 22 bases left between them. Germline loops: CDR1 ENHRY, CDR2 SYGVKD.

J is TRBJ2-2 and V is TRBV7-3, with a tentative D call TRBD2 (6 bases). The CDR3 extends over 16 amino acids. The germline V gene has CDR1 SGHTA and CDR2 FQGTGA. Between the trimmed V and J ends, which lost 5 bases and 5 bases, there was a span of 18 bases. For the CDR3, the DNA is TGTGCCAGCAGCCCGACGGGTAGCGGAGTGACCGGGGAGCTGTTTTTT. Its protein is CASSPTGSGVTGELFF. The entire variable domain, with the rest obtained from reference TRBV7-3 and TRBJ2-2, is as follows: GAGVSQTPSNKVTEKGKYVELRCDPISGHTALYWYRQSLGQGPEFLIYFQGTGAADDSGLPNDRFFAVRPEGSVSTLKIQRTERGDSAVYLCASSPTGSGVTGELFFGEGSRLTVL.

Only one count was recorded for this clone. CDR3 DNA: TGTGCTAGTGCTTCGGGGCAGGGGGATTACGAGCAGTACTTC. It translates to CASASGQGDYEQYF. V and J are TRBV12-5 and TRBJ2-7; 7 bases fit TRBD1. The trim removed 7 bases at V and 4 bases at J, leaving 10 bases unmatched. Looked up from germline, CDR1 is LGHNT and CDR2 is FRNRAP. The length of the CDR3 is 14 residues.

This chain connects TRBV7-3 to TRBJ1-5; maybe TRBD1 (5 bases). CDR3 length: 14 residues. The germline V and J ends were trimmed by 4 bases and 3 bases, with 10 bases remaining between them. The germline V gene has CDR1 SGHTA and CDR2 FQGTGA. The CDR3 DNA is TGTGCCAGCAGCTCACAGGTGAACAATCAGCCCCAGCATTTT. As protein: CASSSQVNNQPQHF.

V is TRBV29-1 and J is TRBJ2-2; TRBD1 matches at 9 bases. The CDR3 totals 15 residues. J lost 7 bases, V lost 1 base, and 7 bases had no gene match. Germline V gives CDR1 SQVTM, CDR2 ANQGSEA. The CDR3 coding sequence is TGCAGCGTTGAAGCCCCGGGACAGGGCGTCGGGGAGCTGTTTTTT. This encodes CSVEAPGQGVGELFF.